Listed below are T cell receptor beta chains from one sample, sequenced in a study of blood T cell repertoires in COVID-19. The method was immunoSEQ multiplex PCR; TCRdb's version includes in-frame clones alone and lacks a portion of them. The repertoire has 200,000 to 250,000 clones, 88% of them found once; the top ten carry over 12%. Material for sequencing was PBMCs or T cells enriched from blood (not recorded which). Source of these receptors: a woman in her 50s with acute COVID-19. Each CDR3 is given with its conserved first and last residue. A D gene is named only where the DNA matches it firmly. Size tells how often a clone was seen (once, few, many) or the class of an expanded clone, and some rows leave it out.

clone size: -
V gene: TRBV18
D gene: TRBD2
J gene: TRBJ2-3
CDR3 DNA: TGTGCCAGCTCACCCGTGGACTTCACGGCTAGCGGGAGGTGGGCAGATACGCAGTATTTT
CDR3 protein: CASSPVDFTASGRWADTQYF

clone size: -
V gene: TRBV7-2
D gene: TRBD1
J gene: TRBJ2-7
CDR3 DNA: TGTGCCAGCAGCTTAGCGGGGGACAGGGGGCGTCGGCAGTACTTC
CDR3 protein: CASSLAGDRGRRQYF

clone size: -
V gene: TRBV30
D gene: TRBD1
J gene: TRBJ1-5
CDR3 DNA: TGTGCCTGGAGCCGGGACAGCGATCAGCCCCAGCATTTT
CDR3 protein: CAWSRDSDQPQHF

clone size: -
V gene: TRBV4-2
D gene: -
J gene: TRBJ2-7
CDR3 DNA: TGTGCCAGCAGCCAAGACAACTCCTACGAGCAGTACTTC
CDR3 protein: CASSQDNSYEQYF

clone size: -
V gene: TRBV25-1
D gene: TRBD1
J gene: TRBJ2-7
CDR3 DNA: TGTGCCAGCAGTGAATACCAAGACAGGGTAAGTCACGAGCAGTACTTC
CDR3 protein: CASSEYQDRVSHEQYF

clone size: -
V gene: TRBV30
D gene: -
J gene: TRBJ2-1
CDR3 DNA: TGTGCCTGGAGCTCCGGGACTGGTTACAATGAGCAGTTCTTC
CDR3 protein: CAWSSGTGYNEQFF

clone size: -
V gene: TRBV9
D gene: TRBD2
J gene: TRBJ2-1
CDR3 DNA: TGTGCCAGCAGCAACCGACTAGCGGGATACAATGAGCAGTTCTTC
CDR3 protein: CASSNRLAGYNEQFF

clone size: -
V gene: TRBV18
D gene: -
J gene: TRBJ1-1
CDR3 DNA: TGTGCCAGCTCACCCCGGGGAGGGGAGAACACTGAAGCTTTCTTT
CDR3 protein: CASSPRGGENTEAFF

clone size: -
V gene: TRBV11-2
D gene: TRBD1
J gene: TRBJ2-1
CDR3 DNA: TGTGCCAGCAGCTATGTAGTTAGGGGGCCATACAATGAGCAGTTCTTC
CDR3 protein: CASSYVVRGPYNEQFF

clone size: -
V gene: TRBV3-1/TRBV3-2
D gene: -
J gene: TRBJ2-2
CDR3 DNA: TGTGCCAGCAGCCAAGTCAACATCGACACCGGGGAGCTGTTTTTT
CDR3 protein: CASSQVNIDTGELFF

clone size: -
V gene: TRBV7-3
D gene: -
J gene: TRBJ2-3
CDR3 DNA: TGTGCCAGCAGCTCCGGACTTGGGACAGATACGCAGTATTTT
CDR3 protein: CASSSGLGTDTQYF

clone size: -
V gene: TRBV11-2
D gene: TRBD2
J gene: TRBJ2-1
CDR3 DNA: TGTGCCAGCAGCCTCCTAGCGGGAGTTACCAATGAGCAGTTCTTC
CDR3 protein: CASSLLAGVTNEQFF

clone size: -
V gene: TRBV19
D gene: -
J gene: TRBJ1-1
CDR3 DNA: TGTGCCAGTAGTATAGGCAGGGTGGCTGATACTGAAGCTTTCTTT
CDR3 protein: CASSIGRVADTEAFF

clone size: -
V gene: TRBV5-6
D gene: TRBD1
J gene: TRBJ1-1
CDR3 DNA: TGTGCCAGCAGCTTGGCTCTGACAGGGACCATGAACACTGAAGCTTTCTTT
CDR3 protein: CASSLALTGTMNTEAFF

clone size: -
V gene: TRBV11-2
D gene: -
J gene: TRBJ1-1
CDR3 DNA: TGTGCCAGCAGCTTAGCCGGGGGGCCTGAAGCTTTCTTT
CDR3 protein: CASSLAGGPEAFF

clone size: -
V gene: TRBV4-1
D gene: TRBD1
J gene: TRBJ1-5
CDR3 DNA: TGCGCCAGCAGCCAACCCGGGACAGGCAATCAGCCCCAGCATTTT
CDR3 protein: CASSQPGTGNQPQHF

clone size: -
V gene: TRBV7-9
D gene: TRBD2
J gene: TRBJ2-1
CDR3 DNA: TGTGCCAGCAGCTCCCGGGGTAGCGGGAGCCCTTACAATGAGCAGTTCTTC
CDR3 protein: CASSSRGSGSPYNEQFF

clone size: -
V gene: TRBV18
D gene: TRBD1
J gene: TRBJ2-5
CDR3 DNA: TGTGCCAGCGCCCGGGGTCTGGGACAGCCGAGACTCAGACAAGAGACCCAGTACTTC
CDR3 protein: CASARGLGQPRLRQETQYF

clone size: -
V gene: TRBV12-3/TRBV12-4
D gene: -
J gene: TRBJ1-3
CDR3 DNA: TGTGCCAGCAGTTTGGAGGGAAACACCATATATTTT
CDR3 protein: CASSLEGNTIYF

clone size: -
V gene: TRBV7-2
D gene: TRBD2
J gene: TRBJ2-7
CDR3 DNA: TGTGCCAGCAGCTGGGCAGGAGCGGGAGTAGGCTACGAGCAGTACTTC
CDR3 protein: CASSWAGAGVGYEQYF

clone size: -
V gene: TRBV6-5
D gene: -
J gene: TRBJ1-2
CDR3 DNA: TGTGCCAGCAGTATGCAAGGGGGAATCAACTATGGCTACACCTTC
CDR3 protein: CASSMQGGINYGYTF

clone size: -
V gene: TRBV27
D gene: -
J gene: TRBJ2-5
CDR3 DNA: TGTGCCAGCAGTTACCAGGGGCTCCCGGGAGAGACCCAGTACTTC
CDR3 protein: CASSYQGLPGETQYF

clone size: -
V gene: TRBV12-3/TRBV12-4
D gene: TRBD1
J gene: TRBJ2-4
CDR3 DNA: TGTGCCAGCAGCTCCGGGACAGGGGCGTACTTC
CDR3 protein: CASSSGTGAYF

clone size: few
V gene: TRBV28
D gene: -
J gene: TRBJ1-1
CDR3 DNA: TGTGCCAGCAGGTCAGGGAATAGGGAAGCTTTCTTT
CDR3 protein: CASRSGNREAFF

clone size: once
V gene: TRBV5-6
D gene: -
J gene: TRBJ2-7
CDR3 DNA: TGTGCCAGCAGCTACGTGCGGGGTTCCTACGAGCAGTACTTC
CDR3 protein: CASSYVRGSYEQYF

clone size: -
V gene: TRBV27
D gene: TRBD1
J gene: TRBJ1-2
CDR3 DNA: TGTGCCAGCAGACCGACAGGGCGGTATGGCTACACCTTC
CDR3 protein: CASRPTGRYGYTF

clone size: -
V gene: TRBV4-2
D gene: -
J gene: TRBJ1-4
CDR3 DNA: TGTGCCAGCAGCAGAAACAGGGACGAAAAACTGTTTTTT
CDR3 protein: CASSRNRDEKLFF

clone size: -
V gene: TRBV27
D gene: -
J gene: TRBJ2-1
CDR3 DNA: TGTGCCAGCAGTTTATCGGTGGCGGGGTACAATGAGCAGTTCTTC
CDR3 protein: CASSLSVAGYNEQFF

clone size: -
V gene: TRBV27
D gene: TRBD1
J gene: TRBJ1-1
CDR3 DNA: TGTGCCAGCAGTTTTTGGACAGGTTCTACTGAAGCTTTCTTT
CDR3 protein: CASSFWTGSTEAFF

clone size: -
V gene: TRBV10-3
D gene: -
J gene: TRBJ1-4
CDR3 DNA: TGTGCCATCAGTGAGTCGGGACTTAATGAAAAACTGTTTTTT
CDR3 protein: CAISESGLNEKLFF

clone size: -
V gene: TRBV2
D gene: -
J gene: TRBJ2-2
CDR3 DNA: TGTGCCAGCAGTGATTGGGGGGACACCGGGGAGCTGTTTTTT
CDR3 protein: CASSDWGDTGELFF

clone size: -
V gene: TRBV5-1
D gene: -
J gene: TRBJ1-3
CDR3 DNA: TGCGCCAGCAGCCCGTGGGCCTCCTCTGGAAACACCATATATTTT
CDR3 protein: CASSPWASSGNTIYF

clone size: -
V gene: TRBV6-5
D gene: -
J gene: TRBJ1-1
CDR3 DNA: TGTGCCAGCAGTCAGGGCTACACTGAAGCTTTCTTT
CDR3 protein: CASSQGYTEAFF

clone size: -
V gene: TRBV27
D gene: TRBD2
J gene: TRBJ2-1
CDR3 DNA: TGTGCCAGCAGCGAATGGACTAGCGGGTATGACTACAATGAGCAGTTCTTC
CDR3 protein: CASSEWTSGYDYNEQFF

clone size: -
V gene: TRBV28
D gene: TRBD1
J gene: TRBJ1-4
CDR3 DNA: TGTGCCAGCAGGACAGGGGGCGCGGAAGGTGAAAAACTGTTTTTT
CDR3 protein: CASRTGGAEGEKLFF

clone size: -
V gene: TRBV5-4
D gene: -
J gene: TRBJ1-2
CDR3 DNA: TGTGCCAGCAGCGTAGGGAGGGGCTATGGCTACACCTTC
CDR3 protein: CASSVGRGYGYTF

clone size: -
V gene: TRBV29-1
D gene: -
J gene: TRBJ2-1
CDR3 DNA: TGCAGCGTTAGTCCTCAGCTAGGTAATGAGCAGTTCTTC
CDR3 protein: CSVSPQLGNEQFF

clone size: -
V gene: TRBV7-2
D gene: TRBD2
J gene: TRBJ2-7
CDR3 DNA: TGTGCCAGCAGCTTAAATCCTAGCGGCTCCTACGAGCAGTACTTC
CDR3 protein: CASSLNPSGSYEQYF

clone size: few
V gene: TRBV6-2/TRBV6-3
D gene: -
J gene: TRBJ2-1
CDR3 DNA: TGTGCCAGCAGTTCTCAGCGCGTAGGAACCCAAGCGGGCAATGAGCAGTTCTTC
CDR3 protein: CASSSQRVGTQAGNEQFF

clone size: -
V gene: TRBV6-5
D gene: -
J gene: TRBJ1-5
CDR3 DNA: TGTGCCAGCAGTTACAATATTTTCAGGGTGGGTCAGCCCCAGCATTTT
CDR3 protein: CASSYNIFRVGQPQHF

clone size: -
V gene: TRBV7-9
D gene: TRBD2
J gene: TRBJ2-1
CDR3 DNA: TGTGCCAGCAGCTTAGGGCTAGCGGGAGAGGATGAGCAGTTCTTC
CDR3 protein: CASSLGLAGEDEQFF

clone size: -
V gene: TRBV28
D gene: -
J gene: TRBJ1-4
CDR3 DNA: TGTGCCAGCACCATGGGAGCATCTAATGAAAAACTGTTTTTT
CDR3 protein: CASTMGASNEKLFF

clone size: -
V gene: TRBV28
D gene: -
J gene: TRBJ2-7
CDR3 DNA: TGTGCCAGCAGCCGGACATTTAACGAGCAGTACTTC
CDR3 protein: CASSRTFNEQYF

clone size: -
V gene: TRBV3-1/TRBV3-2
D gene: TRBD2
J gene: TRBJ2-1
CDR3 DNA: TGTGCCAGCAGCTCCCTAGCGGGAGTTTCCAATGAGCAGTTCTTC
CDR3 protein: CASSSLAGVSNEQFF

clone size: -
V gene: TRBV11-2
D gene: -
J gene: TRBJ1-5
CDR3 DNA: TGTGCCAGCAGCTTCTATCTCGGTCAGCCCCAGCATTTT
CDR3 protein: CASSFYLGQPQHF

clone size: -
V gene: TRBV28
D gene: TRBD1
J gene: TRBJ1-4
CDR3 DNA: TGTGCCAGCAGTTCCTCCAGACAGGGAAGGAAGAATGAAAAACTGTTTTTT
CDR3 protein: CASSSSRQGRKNEKLFF

clone size: -
V gene: TRBV6-5
D gene: TRBD1
J gene: TRBJ2-7
CDR3 DNA: TGTGCCAGCAGCTCCAGGGACAGGGGAGGATACGAGCAGTACTTC
CDR3 protein: CASSSRDRGGYEQYF

clone size: many
V gene: TRBV5-1
D gene: TRBD1
J gene: TRBJ2-1
CDR3 DNA: TGCGCCAGCAGCCCGAACGTCTGGACAGGGGATGGAAATGAGCAGTTCTTC
CDR3 protein: CASSPNVWTGDGNEQFF

clone size: -
V gene: TRBV6-1
D gene: TRBD1
J gene: TRBJ2-4
CDR3 DNA: TGTGCCAGCAGTGAGACCGGGACAGGTATTCAGTACTTC
CDR3 protein: CASSETGTGIQYF

clone size: -
V gene: TRBV5-6
D gene: -
J gene: TRBJ2-7
CDR3 DNA: TGTGCCAGCAGCCCCTCATTTTTTGCGGTCGATTACGAGCAGTACTTC
CDR3 protein: CASSPSFFAVDYEQYF

clone size: -
V gene: TRBV18
D gene: TRBD1
J gene: TRBJ1-1
CDR3 DNA: TGTGCCAGCTCACGGGACAGTACCTCGGCAGCTTTCTTT
CDR3 protein: CASSRDSTSAAFF

clone size: -
V gene: TRBV28
D gene: -
J gene: TRBJ1-2
CDR3 DNA: TGTGCCAGCAGCATCAACTATGGCTACACCTTC
CDR3 protein: CASSINYGYTF

clone size: -
V gene: TRBV12-3/TRBV12-4
D gene: -
J gene: TRBJ2-7
CDR3 DNA: TGTGCCAGCAGTCATACAGGGTACGAGCAGTACTTC
CDR3 protein: CASSHTGYEQYF

clone size: -
V gene: TRBV27
D gene: -
J gene: TRBJ2-1
CDR3 DNA: TGTGCCAGCAGTCCAGGAGACAGGTATAATGAGCAGTTCTTC
CDR3 protein: CASSPGDRYNEQFF

clone size: -
V gene: TRBV7-9
D gene: -
J gene: TRBJ1-2
CDR3 DNA: TGTGCCAGCCTAAATGAGCCAGGGTCTAACTATGGCTACACCTTC
CDR3 protein: CASLNEPGSNYGYTF

clone size: -
V gene: TRBV5-4
D gene: TRBD2
J gene: TRBJ2-7
CDR3 DNA: TGTGCCAGCAGCTTGATAGGGAGGGAAATCCCCTACGAGCAGTACTTC
CDR3 protein: CASSLIGREIPYEQYF

clone size: few
V gene: TRBV19
D gene: -
J gene: TRBJ1-3
CDR3 DNA: TGTGCCAGTAACCACAGGGTTGCGAGCTCTGGAAACACCATATATTTT
CDR3 protein: CASNHRVASSGNTIYF

clone size: once
V gene: TRBV27
D gene: -
J gene: TRBJ1-4
CDR3 DNA: TGTGCCAGCAGTCCGGACCTGACAGAGTTAAATGAAAAACTGTTTTTT
CDR3 protein: CASSPDLTELNEKLFF

clone size: -
V gene: TRBV2
D gene: -
J gene: TRBJ2-7
CDR3 DNA: TGTGCCAGCAGTGCCCCCCCAGGGGGGAGCTCCTACGAGCAGTACTTC
CDR3 protein: CASSAPPGGSSYEQYF